These 25 T cell receptor beta chains were all obtained from the same sample, sequenced in a study of T cells expressing NK-cell markers. Each CDR3 protein gets one entry in TCRdb, which reprocessed the 5' RACE reads and gives no DNA. The sample has 150,000 or so distinct CDR3 sequences, and its top ten clones hold approximately 17%. The sample comprised blood T cells: a sorted CD56 or NKG2C T cell subset, CD4+ or CD8+ T cells, or bulk PBMC T cells (not recorded which). These receptors originate from a woman aged 18 to 75 in good health.

The rearrangement uses TRBV4-1 and TRBJ2-1; without DNA, the TCRdb call of TRBD2 cannot be checked. The CDR3 is 13 amino acids. CDR1 MGHRA and CDR2 YSYEKL come from the germline V gene. CDR3 region: CASSQDSGSRQFF.

The chain links TRBV6-1 to TRBJ1-6; without DNA, the TCRdb call of TRBD1 cannot be checked. In germline, CDR1 is MNHNS, CDR2 SASEGT. The CDR3 runs to 13 residues. The chain's CDR3 is CASKAGAGSPLHF.

V usage is TRBV7-3 and J usage is TRBJ1-6; TCRdb gives TRBD1 as the D gene, but with no DNA this cannot be confirmed. This CDR3 region has 18 residues. Germline CDR1 reads SGHTA; CDR2 reads FQGTGA. The CDR3 protein is CASSPRPSGGGHNSPLHF.

The CDR3: CAIQGGSTYEQYF. V usage is TRBV12-3 or TRBV12-4 and J usage is TRBJ2-7; as DNA is missing, the TRBD1 call by TCRdb cannot be tested. The CDR3 loop spans 13 amino acids.

The gene calls are TRBV4-1 and TRBJ2-2. This CDR3 has 15 amino acids. Germline V gene lookup returns CDR1 MGHRA and CDR2 YSYEKL. The CDR3 sequence is CASSRTDQNTGELFF.

The chain uses TRBV9 and TRBJ2-3; TCRdb's D gene call, TRBD2, goes unchecked for lack of DNA. Germline V gene sequence: CDR1 SGDLS, CDR2 YYNGEE. The CDR3 totals 15 residues. This chain's CDR3 is CASSVGGYNTDTQYF. Supplemented by reference TRBV9 and TRBJ2-3, the full variable domain reads DSGVTQTPKHLITATGQRVTLRCSPRSGDLSVYWYQQSLDQGLQFLIQYYNGEERAKGNILERFSAQQFPDLHSELNLSSLELGDSALYFCASSVGGYNTDTQYFGPGTRLTVL.

V is TRBV5-8 and J is TRBJ1-5; TCRdb picks TRBD1, but there is no DNA to check that call. CDR3 size: 15 residues. Germline V gives CDR1 SGHTS, CDR2 YDEGEE. This chain's CDR3 is CASSLGGAYSQPQHF.

The chain combines TRBV13 with TRBJ2-7; without DNA, the TCRdb call of TRBD1 cannot be checked. Germline assignment: CDR1 PRHDT and CDR2 FYEKMQ (reference sequence). The CDR3 covers 13 residues. CDR3 loop: CASSLAGGFEQYF.

V is TRBV28 and J is TRBJ1-2. The CDR3 spans 12 residues. The germline V gene encodes CDR1 MDHEN and CDR2 SYDVKM. The CDR3 sequence is CASSLFLGGYTF.

J is TRBJ1-1 and V is TRBV20-1; TCRdb returns TRBD1, unconfirmable since there is no DNA. This CDR3 spans 13 amino acids. The germline CDR1 and CDR2 sequences are DFQATT and SNEGSKA (reference sequence). Here the CDR3 reads CSVPGQGHTEAFF.

V gene TRBV12-3 or TRBV12-4 combines with J gene TRBJ2-5; checking the TCRdb D call of TRBD2 is not possible without DNA. The CDR3 contains 11 residues. The CDR3 sequence is CASRGSGTQYF.

This chain uses TRBV5-1 with TRBJ1-2; TCRdb calls TRBD1, which cannot be checked without DNA. CDR3 length equals 13 residues. Germline CDR1 reads SGHRS; CDR2 reads YFSETQ. CDR3 sequence reads: CASSFSGVYGYTF.

The chain uses TRBV12-3 or TRBV12-4 and TRBJ2-7; no DNA is available, so the TRBD1 call from TCRdb remains unchecked. The CDR3 spans 14 residues. The CDR3: CASSSGQVYYEQYF.

This chain connects TRBV5-1 to TRBJ1-3; TCRdb's D gene call, TRBD1, goes unchecked for lack of DNA. Germline V gene data show CDR1 as SGHRS and CDR2 as YFSETQ. This CDR3 has 15 residues. The CDR3 spells CASSSQGVTGNTIYF.

The chain joins TRBV2 to TRBJ2-5; no DNA is available, so the TRBD1 call from TCRdb remains unchecked. In germline, CDR1 is SNHLY, CDR2 FYNNEI. The length of the CDR3 is 17 residues. The chain's CDR3 is CASSATPPGQGRETQYF.

The chain has TRBV5-1 and TRBJ2-5; the TCRdb D gene call, TRBD2, has no DNA to confirm it. The germline V gene encodes CDR1 SGHRS and CDR2 YFSETQ. There are 17 residues in the CDR3. CDR3 region: CASSLGTSGAIQETQYF.

The V call is TRBV20-1, the J call TRBJ1-2. Per germline, CDR1 DFQATT and CDR2 SNEGSKA (reference sequence). The CDR3 has 12 residues. CDR3 in amino acids: CSARSRSYGYTF.

The CDR3 reads CASSQDIGRGYTF. The chain uses TRBV4-1 and TRBJ1-2. The CDR3 is 13 amino acids. From germline, CDR1 is MGHRA and CDR2 YSYEKL.

The chain recombines TRBV14 with TRBJ2-1; the D call from TCRdb, TRBD2, cannot be confirmed without DNA. The CDR3 contains 17 residues. CDR1 is SGHDN, CDR2 FVKESK, per germline. The CDR3 reads CASSQRTSGRGYNEQFF.

This chain joins TRBV7-8 and TRBJ1-2; TCRdb gives TRBD1 as the D gene, but with no DNA this cannot be confirmed. Per germline, CDR1 SGHVS and CDR2 FQNEAQ. The CDR3 consists of 14 residues. The CDR3 loop is CASSVGPTDYGYTF.

V and J are TRBV7-2 and TRBJ2-7; TCRdb lists TRBD2, though no DNA is available to test this call. The CDR3 has 16 residues. Germline V gene sequence: CDR1 SGHTA, CDR2 FQGNSA. The CDR3 sequence: CASSRLARFSHYEQYF.

V gene TRBV5-1 combines with J gene TRBJ2-7; the TCRdb D gene call, TRBD2, has no DNA to confirm it. The germline V gene has CDR1 SGHRS and CDR2 YFSETQ. This CDR3 is 13 amino acids long. The CDR3 sequence is CASSSREGIEQYF.

V is TRBV5-1 and J is TRBJ2-2; with no DNA, the TCRdb D assignment of TRBD2 cannot be verified. Germline assignment: CDR1 SGHRS and CDR2 YFSETQ. The CDR3 extends over 16 amino acids. The CDR3 sequence: CASSLRSSGDTGELFF.

The chain uses TRBV5-1 and TRBJ2-5; the TCRdb D gene call, TRBD2, has no DNA to confirm it. The CDR3 is made up of 16 amino acids. From germline, CDR1 is SGHRS and CDR2 YFSETQ. The CDR3 loop reads CASSLGPSGSEGTQYF.

This chain links TRBV12-3 or TRBV12-4 with TRBJ2-1; the TCRdb call, TRBD1, lacks DNA for checking. The CDR3 consists of 18 residues. The CDR3 sequence is CASSLGDSGVSSYNEQFF.